The TCR beta chain described here comes from a study of blood T cell repertoires in COVID-19. Libraries were prepared by immunoSEQ multiplex PCR; TCRdb keeps only in-frame clonotypes and omits some of them. The table records about 270,000 clones, around 86% of them present only once. Germline CDR1 is SGHKS and CDR2 is YYEKEE (reference sequence). This CDR3 comprises 14 residues. The germline V and J ends were trimmed by 6 bases and 2 bases, with 15 bases remaining between them. The sequence was obtained from a woman younger than 35 who had recovered from COVID-19. V is TRBV5-5 and J is TRBJ2-7; D possibly corresponds to TRBD1 (5 bases). The specimen sequenced was PBMCs or T cells enriched from blood (not recorded which). CDR3 region: CASIGHTVPYEQYF. Here the CDR3 DNA reads TGTGCCAGCATAGGACATACAGTCCCCTACGAGCAGTACTTC.